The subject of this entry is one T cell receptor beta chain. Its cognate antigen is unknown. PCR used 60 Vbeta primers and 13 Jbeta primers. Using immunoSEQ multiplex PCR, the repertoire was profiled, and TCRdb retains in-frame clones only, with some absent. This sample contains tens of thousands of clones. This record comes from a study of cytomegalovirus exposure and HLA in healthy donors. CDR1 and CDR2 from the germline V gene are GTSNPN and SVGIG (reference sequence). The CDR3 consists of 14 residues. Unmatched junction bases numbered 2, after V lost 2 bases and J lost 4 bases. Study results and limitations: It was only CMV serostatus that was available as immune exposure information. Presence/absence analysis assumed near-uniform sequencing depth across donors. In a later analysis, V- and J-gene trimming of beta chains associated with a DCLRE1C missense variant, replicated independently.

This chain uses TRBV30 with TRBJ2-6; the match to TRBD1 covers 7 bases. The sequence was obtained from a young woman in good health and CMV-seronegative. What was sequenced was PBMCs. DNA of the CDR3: TGTGCCTGGAGTACAGGGGCCGGGGCCAACGTCCTGACTTTC. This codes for CAWSTGAGANVLTF.